A single sample is the source of the 9 T cell receptor beta chains below, sequenced in a study of T-cell memory formation after mild COVID-19. TCRdb analysed the 5' RACE reads with MiXCR anew, one entry per CDR3 protein. This sample has 400,000 to 500,000 distinct CDR3 sequences, with less than 25% found just once. The sample taken for sequencing was PBMCs or a T cell subset sorted from them (not recorded which). The source of these receptors is an adult woman who had mild COVID-19 (a few samples of this study predate the infection). Cell type and time point are not known.

The CDR3 DNA reads as TGTGCCAGCAGCCGACAGGGCAAAAGCAATCAGCCCCAGCATTTT. Its protein product is CASSRQGKSNQPQHF. The chain combines TRBV5-5 with TRBJ1-5, with 7 positions matching TRBD1. Germline values: CDR1 SGHKS, CDR2 YYEKEE (reference sequence). V trimming: 4 bases; J trimming: 1 base; junction bases outside the gene matches: 5. The CDR3 spans 15 residues.

This clonotype was picked up a small number of times. The chain uses TRBV4-1 and TRBJ2-3; weak D call: TRBD2 (5 bases). The V and J ends lost 2 bases and 0 bases respectively, with 18 bases between them. CDR1 and CDR2 (germline): MGHRA, YSYEKL. This CDR3 region has 18 residues. The CDR3 sequence is CASSQHPLAPLSTDTQYF. In nucleotides, the CDR3 is TGCGCCAGCAGCCAACATCCCCTAGCTCCTTTGAGCACAGATACGCAGTATTTT.

The rearrangement uses TRBV5-5 and TRBJ2-4; D call uncertain. The V end lost 1 base, the J end lost 6 bases, and 11 bases lay between the germline ends. Germline-derived CDR1 and CDR2 are SGHKS and YYEKEE (reference sequence). The CDR3 runs to 14 residues. This CDR3 is CASSLLSTGNIQYF. CDR3 coding DNA: TGTGCCAGCAGCTTGTTGAGTACCGGAAACATTCAGTACTTC.

Ten or more counts support this clonotype. The chain links TRBV20-1 to TRBJ2-1; TRBD2 matches 11 bases. Trimming took 0 bases from V and 1 from J; bases not matched to a gene: 14. In germline, CDR1 is DFQATT, CDR2 SNEGSKA (reference sequence). CDR3 length equals 20 residues. The CDR3 loop reads CSARDWRKPTSGKSYNEQFF. The DNA of the CDR3 is TGCAGTGCTAGAGATTGGCGTAAACCGACTAGCGGGAAGTCCTACAATGAGCAGTTCTTC.

This clonotype turned up a few times. In DNA form, the CDR3 reads TGCGCCAGCAGCCCAGGTGGGCGGGGGGGCACAGATACGCAGTATTTT. It codes for CASSPGGRGGTDTQYF. This chain uses TRBV4-1 with TRBJ2-3, with TRBD2 matching 8 bases. CDR1 and CDR2 from the germline V gene are MGHRA and YSYEKL. J gave up 1 base and V 4 bases, and 7 bases lay outside the gene matches. The CDR3 is 16 residues long.

The chain carries TRBV20-1 and TRBJ1-4; no reliable D call. This CDR3 has 15 amino acids. Germline CDR1 reads DFQATT; CDR2 reads SNEGSKA (reference sequence). Between the trimmed V and J ends, which lost 7 bases and 4 bases, there was a span of 19 bases. CDR3 in amino acids: CSVVPTRRGNEKLFF. Written as DNA, the CDR3 is TGCAGTGTGGTACCGACCCGGCGGGGTAATGAAAAACTGTTTTTT.

CDR3: CSASGRGDSPLHF. The CDR3 nucleotides are TGCAGTGCTAGTGGCAGGGGGGATTCACCCCTCCACTTT. The genes are TRBV20-1 and TRBJ1-6; TRBD1 matches at 7 bases. The CDR3 is made up of 13 amino acids. Germline lookup yields CDR1 DFQATT and CDR2 SNEGSKA (reference sequence). V lost 3 bases, J lost 8 bases, and 4 bases stayed unmatched.

This clonotype was seen a few times. This chain uses TRBV25-1 with TRBJ1-1; possibly TRBD1 for D (6 bases). The CDR3 is 16 amino acids. Germline V gene data show CDR1 as MGHDK and CDR2 as SYGVNS. Trimming stripped 1 base from V and 5 bases from J, with 17 bases between. CDR3 sequence reads: CASSELGAGRVTEAFF. The CDR3 DNA follows: TGTGCCAGCAGTGAATTGGGGGCAGGGCGGGTGACTGAAGCTTTCTTT.

CDR3 protein: CASSLAPPNEQFF. The DNA for the CDR3 is TGTGCCAGCAGCTTAGCCCCCCCTAATGAGCAGTTCTTC. The rearrangement uses TRBV7-9 and TRBJ2-1; D gene ambiguous. Germline CDR1 reads SEHNR; CDR2 reads FQNEAQ (reference sequence). This CDR3 has 13 residues. The V and J ends lost 0 bases and 7 bases respectively, with 7 bases between them.